The sequence of this T cell receptor beta chain was determined in a study of cytotoxic CD8 clonotypes in ibrutinib-treated CLL (dated by TCRdb to the early 2020s). Looking at the study overall: The cohort included around 15 treatment-naive and eleven to twelve relapsed/refractory patients; around 18 were IGHV unmutated. Patients were still on ibrutinib when every remission and progressive disease sample was collected. On average, each sample had some 260,000 productive templates and 100,000 or so productive rearrangements. Response samples were taken after a median of roughly a year on treatment, ranging from roughly 6 to 36 months. Responses were partial in roughly 25 patients and complete in 2; after median around 65 months follow-up, roughly 14 stayed in remission and some twelve progressed. Cryopreserved peripheral blood mononuclear cells were obtained before treatment, at response, and at either sustained remission or disease progression. Of the approximately 86 participants in the trial, approximately 26 had longitudinal samples available.

The sample's time point label, in plain terms: progressive disease on ibrutinib. For TCR beta library preparation, about 2 micrograms of genomic DNA were isolated from cryopreserved PBMCs. High-throughput TCR beta sequencing was performed on longitudinal blood samples from CLL patients receiving ibrutinib monotherapy. Patients were enrolled in a phase 2 open-label single-center ibrutinib monotherapy trial. As to this clone: Its antigen remains unidentified. The input lacks base qualities; no much larger clone sits a single base away.

On a MiSeq, deep resolution sequencing aimed for a depth between 1 in 1 million and 1 in 200,000 T cells, with each clonotype covered approximately 9.8x on average. The immunoSEQ hsTCRB Kit was used to generate TCR beta libraries. As for how the authors treated the data: Data were analyzed with ImmunoSEQ Data Assistant and ImmunoSEQ Analyzer, with V, D and J genes assigned per IMGT definitions. Clonality was computed as one minus normalized Shannon entropy of productive rearrangement frequencies, ranging from 0 to 1. Public clonotype analysis was restricted to overrepresented clonotypes comprising at least 0.05% of each patient's repertoire. Thirteen age-matched healthy donor repertoires from immuneACCESS were used as controls for clonality. In its TCRdb copy, this immuneACCESS table keeps in-frame sequences only and misses some clones. Where compared with another copy, unresolved V genes explain less than half of these, and the others have no known cause. D and trimming come from the DNA, and the V and J calls and clone size come from that table. Here the sample has 160,000 or so clones; 70% to 90% occur a single time. Clones ranked in the top ten supply 3% of the sample.

The CDR3 spans 12 residues, from the cysteine through the phenylalanine. Of all the DNA, just the CDR3 is kept, 36 bases in frame from base 1. For CDR1 and CDR2, the germline V gene lists SGHRS and YFSETQ. Study-level results and caveats: Public clonotypes were found to be uncommon and were observed to contract or remain stable during treatment; the increase in clonality was shown to reflect expansion of private clonotypes at ibrutinib response. Lymph node repertoires were not examined, and the timing of sampling was not matched between patients in sustained remission and those whose disease progressed. Baseline clonality exceeded that of age-matched healthy donors and correlated strongly with circulating CD8+ T-cell counts. Clonality increased at ibrutinib response, stayed stable in sustained remission, and fell back toward baseline at progression.

The sequence came from a human donor with chronic lymphocytic leukemia. The chain is encoded by TRBV5-1 joined to TRBJ2-5; TRBD1 fits 8 bases in the junction. The DNA end is more similar to TRBJ2-7, so the J call may be wrong. This sample comprised PBMCs, obtained at disease progression, from a patient treated with ibrutinib. The CDR3 in this case is CASSLTGGEQYF. The DNA reads as follows: TGCGCCAGCAGCTTGACAGGGGGCGAGCAGTACTTC.